The T cell receptor (beta chain) described here comes from a study of blood T cell repertoires in COVID-19. Study context: Samples came from the United States, Italy and Spain, spanning acute and convalescent COVID-19.

The assay was immunoSEQ multiplex PCR, and TCRdb's table has in-frame clones only and misses some. The sample carries approximately 28,000 clones, 72% recorded once. Germline loops: CDR1 SQVTM, CDR2 ANQGSEA. This CDR3 is 14 amino acids long. Trimming removed 4 bases at V and 1 base at J, with 13 bases between. Input material: peripheral blood. The rearrangement uses TRBV29-1 and TRBJ1-2; TRBD1 is a possible D gene (5 bases). The clonotype comes from a boy aged 2-9 years with active or convalescent COVID-19. CDR3 sequence reads: CSVADRESNYGYTF. CDR3 coding DNA: TGCAGCGTTGCCGACAGAGAAAGTAACTATGGCTACACCTTC.